The 23 T cell receptor beta chains listed next were all sequenced from one sample in a study of Ad26.COV2.S vaccination and SARS-CoV-2 variants. Clones were sequenced by immunoSEQ multiplex PCR, and TCRdb holds only the in-frame ones, with some missing. Of hundreds of thousands of clones listed, more than 80% are singletons. Sample treatment: 19 received Ad26.COV2.S at low or high dose, single or two shots; roughly five received placebo; per-sample allocation not given. Samples were taken on day 63 after the first vaccine or placebo injection. Material: peripheral blood, obtained in a trial of Ad26.COV2.S vaccine versus placebo. Receptors originate from a person aged 18-60 years who received the Ad26.COV2.S COVID-19 vaccine or a placebo.

The chain has TRBV30 and TRBJ1-3, with 7 bases lining up with TRBD1. The trim removed 3 bases at V and 0 bases at J, leaving 5 bases unmatched. This CDR3 has 15 residues. Germline CDR1 GTSNPN, CDR2 SVGIG (reference sequence). The CDR3 region is CAWRAGGNSGNTIYF. DNA of the CDR3: TGTGCCTGGAGGGCAGGGGGTAACTCTGGAAACACCATATATTTT.

V is TRBV24-1 and J is TRBJ1-3; the match to TRBD1 covers 7 bases. The junction had 9 bases not matched to a gene; V was cut back by 3 bases and J by 2 bases. CDR1 and CDR2 from the germline V gene are KGHDR and SFDVKD. CDR3 size: 17 residues. The CDR3 nucleotides read TGTGCCACCAGTGATGCACAGGGGACGGGTGCTGGAAACACCATATATTTT. It is translated as CATSDAQGTGAGNTIYF.

The rearrangement uses TRBV28 and TRBJ2-7; possible D gene TRBD2, 5 bases. The CDR3 has 12 amino acids. Trimming removed 6 bases from V and 6 bases from J, with 12 bases in between. Germline CDR1 MDHEN, CDR2 SYDVKM. The CDR3 loop is CASRKNRGEQYF. The CDR3 DNA follows: TGTGCCAGCAGGAAAAATCGGGGCGAGCAGTACTTC.

The CDR3 spells CSVGGLAGVSSYNEQFF. The CDR3 coding sequence is TGCAGCGTTGGGGGACTAGCGGGAGTTAGTTCGTACAATGAGCAGTTCTTC. This rearrangement joins TRBV29-1 to TRBJ2-1; 14 bases are a match to TRBD2. The CDR3 totals 17 residues. V shed 4 bases, J shed 4 bases, and the junction held 9 bases outside the gene matches. Per germline, CDR1 SQVTM and CDR2 ANQGSEA.

This sequence joins TRBV28 and TRBJ2-2, with 8 bases identical to TRBD2. The length of the CDR3 is 16 residues. After removal of 6 bases from V and 2 bases from J, the junction contained 8 bases not matched to a gene. Germline V gene sequence: CDR1 MDHEN, CDR2 SYDVKM. The DNA of the CDR3 is TGTGCCAGCAGACCTCGGACTAGCAGAAACACCGGGGAGCTGTTTTTT. Protein product: CASRPRTSRNTGELFF.

The CDR3, as DNA: TGTGCCGTTGCAGGGTTCGCTAATGAAAAACTGTTTTTT. Translated, it gives CAVAGFANEKLFF. The chain is built from TRBV7-9 and TRBJ1-4; perhaps TRBD1 as D (5 bases). The CDR3 spans 13 residues. Per germline, CDR1 SEHNR and CDR2 FQNEAQ (reference sequence). V was trimmed by 11 bases and J by 3 bases, leaving 13 bases between them.

About this clone itself: Other DNA sequences in this specimen translate into the identical CDR3. V gene TRBV18 combines with J gene TRBJ1-1, with no clear D. V gave up 2 bases and J gave up 1 base, with 5 bases separating them. Germline loops: CDR1 KGHSH, CDR2 LQKENI. The CDR3 sequence is 13 residues long. The CDR3, as DNA: TGTGCCAGCTCACCATCAGGGAACACTGAAGCTTTCTTT. Protein sequence: CASSPSGNTEAFF. The full variable domain, rest sourced from reference TRBV18 and TRBJ1-1, is NAGVMQNPRHLVRRRGQEARLRCSPMKGHSHVYWYRQLPEEGLKFMVYLQKENIIDESGMPKERFSAEFPKEGPSILRIQQVVRGDSAAYFCASSPSGNTEAFFGQGTRLTVV.

The chain carries TRBV14 and TRBJ2-7; weak D call: TRBD2 (5 bases). Per germline, CDR1 SGHDN and CDR2 FVKESK. The CDR3 covers 14 residues. Trimming took off 4 bases at V and 3 bases at J, with 13 bases between the two ends. The CDR3: CASSLSGMYYEQYF. The CDR3 coding sequence is TGTGCCAGCAGCCTATCCGGGATGTACTACGAGCAGTACTTC.

This chain uses TRBV7-2 with TRBJ2-7; a possible D gene is TRBD1 (5 bases). Germline CDR1 is SGHTA and CDR2 is FQGNSA. Trimming shortened V by 0 bases and J by 2 bases, and 11 bases separated the two germline ends. CDR3 size: 15 residues. CDR3: CASSLAYRPAYEQYF. As DNA, the CDR3 is TGTGCCAGCAGCTTAGCGTACAGGCCAGCCTACGAGCAGTACTTC.

V gene TRBV7-2 combines with J gene TRBJ2-3, with 7 bases that match TRBD1. Trimming cost V 5 bases and J 1 base; bases outside gene matches: 6. Germline values: CDR1 SGHTA, CDR2 FQGNSA. The CDR3 runs 15 residues. The CDR3 DNA reads as TGTGCCAGCAGCCTACCTGACAGGGGCACAGATACGCAGTATTTT. Translating gives CASSLPDRGTDTQYF. Full variable domain (remainder filled in from reference TRBV7-2 and TRBJ2-3): GAGVSQSPSNKVTEKGKDVELRCDPISGHTALYWYRQSLGQGLEFLIYFQGNSAPDKSGLPSDRFSAERTGGSVSTLTIQRTQQEDSAVYLCASSLPDRGTDTQYFGPGTRLTVL.

The chain is built from TRBV10-2 and TRBJ2-4, with D unclear. The CDR3 contains 11 residues. Germline V gene data show CDR1 as WSHSY and CDR2 as SAAADI. V was shortened by 3 bases and J by 6 bases, with 3 bases between the two germline ends. The CDR3 sequence: CASSDLNIQYF. As DNA, the CDR3 is TGCGCCAGCAGTGATTTAAACATTCAGTACTTC.

The CDR3 loop reads CASSSARSSNQPQHF. The CDR3 DNA is TGTGCCAGCAGTTCTGCCAGGTCTAGCAATCAGCCCCAGCATTTT. V usage is TRBV6-2 or TRBV6-3 and J usage is TRBJ1-5; no reliable D call. Trimming stripped 4 bases from V and 0 bases from J, with 10 bases between. The CDR3 sequence is 15 residues long. Germline V gene lookup returns CDR1 MNHEY and CDR2 SVGEGT.

The J gene is TRBJ2-2, the V gene TRBV11-2, with 9 bases lining up with TRBD1. From germline, CDR1 is SGHAT and CDR2 FQNNGV. CDR3 size: 17 residues. After removal of 4 bases from V and 3 bases from J, the junction contained 9 bases not matched to a gene. CDR3 sequence reads: CASSYKRTGAHTGELFF. In nucleotides, the CDR3 is TGTGCCAGCAGCTATAAAAGGACAGGGGCCCACACCGGGGAGCTGTTTTTT.

This chain joins TRBV9 and TRBJ2-7; D is unresolved. This CDR3 has 14 amino acids. Trimming took 0 bases from V and 4 from J, leaving 11 bases between them. Per germline, CDR1 SGDLS and CDR2 YYNGEE. The CDR3 nucleotides are TGTGCCAGCAGCGTAGGAACTGTAACGTACGAGCAGTACTTC. This encodes CASSVGTVTYEQYF.

DNA for the CDR3: TGTGCCAGCAGCCCAGCGGGAGGGCCCCCCACAGATACGCAGTATTTT. It is translated as CASSPAGGPPTDTQYF. The rearrangement uses TRBV7-2 and TRBJ2-3; 10 bases are shared with TRBD2. Trimming cost V 5 bases and J 2 bases; bases outside gene matches: 7. The CDR3 contains 16 residues. Germline CDR1 and CDR2: SGHTA and FQGNSA.

Here the CDR3 DNA reads TGTGCCAGCTCACCTATCGGGACAGGGAAAGATGGCTACACCTTC. Its protein is CASSPIGTGKDGYTF. The chain carries TRBV18 and TRBJ1-2, with 9 nucleotides matching TRBD1. This CDR3 spans 15 amino acids. V trimming: 3 bases; J trimming: 6 bases; junction bases outside the gene matches: 8. CDR1 and CDR2 from the germline V gene are KGHSH and LQKENI.

The chain links TRBV27 to TRBJ2-2, with D possibly TRBD2 on 5 matching bases. V was pared by 6 bases and J by 6 bases, with 11 bases between. Germline assignment: CDR1 MNHEY and CDR2 SMNVEV (reference sequence). CDR3 size: 13 residues. Here the CDR3 DNA reads TGTGCCAGCAGAACCGGGAAGCCCGGGGAGCTGTTTTTT. It codes for CASRTGKPGELFF.

The chain recombines TRBV12-3 or TRBV12-4 with TRBJ2-7, with a weak D call TRBD2 (6 bases). V gave up 4 bases and J gave up 3 bases, with 10 bases separating them. The CDR3 runs to 13 residues. The chain's CDR3 is CASSWGVDYEQYF. The DNA for the CDR3 is TGTGCCAGCAGTTGGGGGGTCGACTACGAGCAGTACTTC.

The V call is TRBV7-2, the J call TRBJ1-5; D remains ambiguous. The germline V and J ends were trimmed by 3 bases and 0 bases, with 9 bases remaining between them. The CDR3 extends over 15 amino acids. Germline lookup yields CDR1 SGHTA and CDR2 FQGNSA. The CDR3 nucleotides are TGTGCCAGCAGCTTGGGTGGCAATAGCAATCAGCCCCAGCATTTT. It yields the protein CASSLGGNSNQPQHF.

V gene TRBV5-1 combines with J gene TRBJ2-2, with no clear D. CDR3 length equals 15 residues. In germline, CDR1 is SGHRS, CDR2 YFSETQ. Trimming stripped 0 bases from V and 6 bases from J, with 12 bases between. CDR3 loop: CASSLAGSHPGELFF. CDR3 bases: TGCGCCAGCAGCTTGGCGGGCAGTCATCCCGGGGAGCTGTTTTTT.

The V call is TRBV21-1, the J call TRBJ2-7; the table's D call TRBD1 went unverified against the DNA. TRBV21-1 corresponds to a pseudogene. This CDR3 region has 17 residues. Here the CDR3 DNA reads TGTGCCAGCAGCAACCCCTTGGTTGACAGGGACTCCTACGAGCAGTACTTC. This gives the protein CASSNPLVDRDSYEQYF.

The chain joins TRBV5-6 to TRBJ1-1; maybe TRBD1 (5 bases). Deletions cut 2 bases from V and 0 bases from J, with 11 bases between. This CDR3 comprises 15 residues. The V gene's germline CDR1 is SGHDT and CDR2 YYEEEE. The CDR3 is CASSFRQTLNTEAFF. DNA for the CDR3: TGTGCCAGCAGCTTCCGACAGACCTTGAACACTGAAGCTTTCTTT.

This clone has a handful of counts. The J gene is TRBJ2-7, the V gene TRBV12-1; TRBD2 reflects the table's D call only, with no check against the DNA. TRBV12-1 is a pseudogene locus. The CDR3 is made up of 15 amino acids. The CDR3 protein is CASSFGTSGIYEQYF. In nucleotides, the CDR3 is TGTGCCAGCAGCTTCGGGACTAGCGGGATCTACGAGCAGTACTTC.